A selection of T cell receptor beta chains follows, all from one sample in a study of T cell responses to AZD1222 COVID-19 vaccine. Profiling relied on immunoSEQ multiplex PCR, and the TCRdb table lists in-frame clones only, not all of them. The sample records 130,000 to 150,000 clones, approximately 78% being singletons. The specimen was peripheral blood, collected on day 0 of MenACWY control vaccination. These receptors originate from an adult in good health. Each CDR3 is given with its conserved first and last residue. D genes are given only for firm matches. The size field is filled for only some rows; it gives once, few, many or a size class.

D gene,J gene,V gene,clone size,CDR3 protein,CDR3 DNA
-,TRBJ2-6,TRBV28,-,CATLSPFPGYGLIGANVLTF,TGTGCCACCCTATCCCCGTTTCCGGGGTACGGGCTGATAGGGGCCAACGTCCTGACTTTC
TRBD1,TRBJ1-2,TRBV11-2,-,CASSPFGQGIIYGYTF,TGTGCCAGCAGCCCTTTTGGACAGGGGATAATATATGGCTACACCTTC
-,TRBJ1-2,TRBV5-4,-,CASNLGGNYGYTF,TGTGCCAGCAACCTCGGCGGAAACTATGGCTACACCTTC
-,TRBJ2-7,TRBV5-4,-,CASSSTGSYEQYF,TGTGCCAGCAGCTCCACGGGATCCTACGAGCAGTACTTC
-,TRBJ1-4,TRBV18,few,CASSPEGRKLFF,TGTGCCAGCTCACCTGAGGGGAGAAAACTGTTTTTT
TRBD2,TRBJ2-1,TRBV19,-,CATRGGGSYNEQFF,TGTGCCACCCGCGGGGGGGGCTCCTACAATGAGCAGTTCTTC
-,TRBJ1-1,TRBV11-2,-,CASSLLPMERFGWNTEAFF,TGTGCCAGCAGCTTACTCCCCATGGAACGGTTTGGCTGGAACACTGAAGCTTTCTTT
TRBD1,TRBJ1-5,TRBV20-1,few,CSASLIGQGNNQPQHF,TGCAGTGCCAGTCTCATAGGACAGGGCAACAATCAGCCCCAGCATTTT
-,TRBJ2-7,TRBV18,-,CASSPPSVSYEQYF,TGTGCCAGCTCACCACCCAGCGTCTCCTACGAGCAGTACTTC
TRBD2,TRBJ2-1,TRBV28,-,CASSGAGGSYNEQFF,TGTGCCAGCAGTGGGGCGGGGGGCTCCTACAATGAGCAGTTCTTC
-,TRBJ1-5,TRBV4-2,few,CASSQDGGRINQPQHF,TGTGCCAGCAGCCAAGATGGCGGGAGGATCAATCAGCCCCAGCATTTT
TRBD1,TRBJ1-1,TRBV5-5,few,CASSGIRGTPVPEAFF,TGTGCCAGCAGCGGAATCAGGGGGACCCCCGTGCCTGAAGCTTTCTTT
-,TRBJ1-3,TRBV5-1,few,CASSVGSGNTIYF,TGCGCCAGCAGCGTAGGGTCTGGAAACACCATATATTTT
TRBD1,TRBJ1-6,TRBV9,-,CASSESQGAGNSPLHF,TGTGCCAGCAGCGAATCACAGGGGGCGGGTAATTCACCCCTCCACTTT
-,TRBJ2-3,TRBV3-1/TRBV3-2,-,CASSQEGRGVTDTQYF,TGTGCCAGCAGCCAAGAAGGGCGGGGTGTCACAGATACGCAGTATTTT
TRBD1,TRBJ1-1,TRBV19,-,CASTYRGRDTEAFF,TGTGCCAGTACCTACAGGGGGCGGGACACTGAAGCTTTCTTT
-,TRBJ1-2,TRBV6-5,-,CASSYDGGPRGSGYTF,TGTGCCAGCAGTTACGATGGGGGCCCAAGGGGCTCTGGCTACACCTTC